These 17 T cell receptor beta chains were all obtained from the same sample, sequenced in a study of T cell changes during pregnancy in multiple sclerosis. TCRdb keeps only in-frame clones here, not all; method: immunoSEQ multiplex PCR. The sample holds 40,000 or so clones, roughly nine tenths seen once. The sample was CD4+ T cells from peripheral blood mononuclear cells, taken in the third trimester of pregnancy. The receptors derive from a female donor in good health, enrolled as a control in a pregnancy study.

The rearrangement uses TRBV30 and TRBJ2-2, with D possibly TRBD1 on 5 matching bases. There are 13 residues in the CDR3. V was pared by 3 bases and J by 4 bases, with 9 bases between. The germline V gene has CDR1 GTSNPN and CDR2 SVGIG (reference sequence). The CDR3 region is CAWRPQGTGELFF. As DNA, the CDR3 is TGTGCCTGGAGGCCCCAGGGCACCGGGGAGCTGTTTTTT.

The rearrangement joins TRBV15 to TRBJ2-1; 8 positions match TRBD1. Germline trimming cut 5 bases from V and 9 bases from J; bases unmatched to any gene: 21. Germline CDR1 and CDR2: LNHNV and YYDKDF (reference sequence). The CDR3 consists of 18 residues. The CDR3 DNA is TGTGCCACCAGCGGAAACCAGGGGGCAGCCACCCGATTAGGTGAGCAGTTCTTC. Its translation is CATSGNQGAATRLGEQFF. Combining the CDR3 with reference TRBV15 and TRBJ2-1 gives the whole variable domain DAMVIQNPRYQVTQFGKPVTLSCSQTLNHNVMYWYQQKSSQAPKLLFHYYDKDFNNEADTPDNFQSRRPNTSFCFLDIRSPGLGDTAMYLCATSGNQGAATRLGEQFFGPGTRLTVL.

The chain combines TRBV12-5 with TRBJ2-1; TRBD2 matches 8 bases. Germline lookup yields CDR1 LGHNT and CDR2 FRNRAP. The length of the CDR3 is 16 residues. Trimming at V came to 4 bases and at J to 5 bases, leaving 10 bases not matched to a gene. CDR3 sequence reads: CASGSHGRGVNNEQFF. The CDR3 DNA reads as TGTGCTAGTGGTTCCCACGGGAGGGGAGTCAACAATGAGCAGTTCTTC.

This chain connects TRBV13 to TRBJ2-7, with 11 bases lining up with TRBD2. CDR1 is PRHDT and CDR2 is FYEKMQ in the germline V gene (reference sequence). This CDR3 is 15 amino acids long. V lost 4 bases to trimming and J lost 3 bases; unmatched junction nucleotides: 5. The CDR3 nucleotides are TGTGCCAGCAGCTCGAGGACTAGCGGGTTCTACGAGCAGTACTTC. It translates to CASSSRTSGFYEQYF.

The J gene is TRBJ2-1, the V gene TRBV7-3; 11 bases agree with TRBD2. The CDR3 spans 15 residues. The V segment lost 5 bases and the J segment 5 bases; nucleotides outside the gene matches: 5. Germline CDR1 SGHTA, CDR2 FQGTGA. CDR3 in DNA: TGTGCCAGCAGCGTTACTAGCGGGAGCCACAATGAGCAGTTCTTC. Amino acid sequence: CASSVTSGSHNEQFF.

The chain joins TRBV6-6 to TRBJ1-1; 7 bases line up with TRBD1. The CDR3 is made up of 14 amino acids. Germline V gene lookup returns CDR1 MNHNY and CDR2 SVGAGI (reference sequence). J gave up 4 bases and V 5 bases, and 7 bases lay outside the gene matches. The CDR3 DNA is TGTGCCAGCAGTACACAGGGGTTTGGCACTGAAGCTTTCTTT. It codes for CASSTQGFGTEAFF.

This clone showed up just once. CDR3 protein: CASSGQGAGNEQFF. Written as DNA, the CDR3 is TGTGCCAGCTCAGGACAGGGGGCTGGCAATGAGCAGTTCTTC. The chain joins TRBV18 to TRBJ2-1; 11 bases align to TRBD1. V was pared by 5 bases and J by 6 bases, with 3 bases of the junction left unmatched. CDR1 and CDR2 (germline): KGHSH, LQKENI. The CDR3 is 14 residues long. Complete variable domain (other parts from reference TRBV18 and TRBJ2-1): NAGVMQNPRHLVRRRGQEARLRCSPMKGHSHVYWYRQLPEEGLKFMVYLQKENIIDESGMPKERFSAEFPKEGPSILRIQQVVRGDSAAYFCASSGQGAGNEQFFGPGTRLTVL.

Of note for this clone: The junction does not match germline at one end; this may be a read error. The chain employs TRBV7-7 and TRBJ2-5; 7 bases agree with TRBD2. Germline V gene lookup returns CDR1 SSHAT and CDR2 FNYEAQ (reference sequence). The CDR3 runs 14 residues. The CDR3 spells CASSLAGPQETQYF. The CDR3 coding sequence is TGTGCTAGCAGCTTAGCGGGCCCCCAAGAGACCCAGTACTTC.

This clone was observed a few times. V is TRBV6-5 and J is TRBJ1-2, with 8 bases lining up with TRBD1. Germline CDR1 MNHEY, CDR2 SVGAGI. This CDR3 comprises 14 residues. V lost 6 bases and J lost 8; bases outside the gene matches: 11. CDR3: CASSELTGAGGYTF. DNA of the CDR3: TGTGCCAGCAGCGAATTGACAGGGGCGGGGGGCTACACCTTC.

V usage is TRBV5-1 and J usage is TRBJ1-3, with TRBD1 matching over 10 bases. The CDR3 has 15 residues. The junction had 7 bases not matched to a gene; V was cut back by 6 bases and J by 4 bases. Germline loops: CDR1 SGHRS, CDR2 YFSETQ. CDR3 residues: CASNLGQGFGNTIYF. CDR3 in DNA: TGCGCCAGCAACCTGGGACAGGGGTTCGGAAACACCATATATTTT.

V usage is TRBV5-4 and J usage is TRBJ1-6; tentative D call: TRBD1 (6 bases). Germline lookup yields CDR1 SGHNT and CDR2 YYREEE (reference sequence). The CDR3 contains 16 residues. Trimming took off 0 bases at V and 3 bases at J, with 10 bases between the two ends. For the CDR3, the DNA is TGTGCCAGCAGCTTGGACAGGGCGGGCTATAATTCACCCCTCCACTTT. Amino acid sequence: CASSLDRAGYNSPLHF.

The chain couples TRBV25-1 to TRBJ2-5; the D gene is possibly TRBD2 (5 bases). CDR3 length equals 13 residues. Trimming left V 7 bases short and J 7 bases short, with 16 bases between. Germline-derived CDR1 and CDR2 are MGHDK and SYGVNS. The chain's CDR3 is CASNLDWGTTQYF. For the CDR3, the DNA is TGTGCCAGCAACTTGGACTGGGGTACGACCCAGTACTTC.

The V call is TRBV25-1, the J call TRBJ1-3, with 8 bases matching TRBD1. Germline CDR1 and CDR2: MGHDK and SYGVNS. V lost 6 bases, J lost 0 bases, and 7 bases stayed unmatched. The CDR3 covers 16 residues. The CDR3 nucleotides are TGTGCCAGCAGCAGGACAGGGACCATCTCTGGAAACACCATATATTTT. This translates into CASSRTGTISGNTIYF.

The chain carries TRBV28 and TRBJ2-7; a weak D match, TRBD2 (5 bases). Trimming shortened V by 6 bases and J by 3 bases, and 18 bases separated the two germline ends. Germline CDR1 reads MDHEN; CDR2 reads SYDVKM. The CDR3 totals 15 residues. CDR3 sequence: CASRQPSGNGYEQYF. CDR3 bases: TGTGCCAGCAGACAACCCTCCGGGAACGGCTACGAGCAGTACTTC.

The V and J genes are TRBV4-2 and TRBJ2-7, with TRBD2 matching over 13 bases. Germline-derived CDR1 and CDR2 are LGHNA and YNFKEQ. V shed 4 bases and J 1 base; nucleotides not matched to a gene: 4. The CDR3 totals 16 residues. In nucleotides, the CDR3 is TGTGCCAGCAGCCCCAGACTAGCGGGGGGATCCTACGAGCAGTACTTC. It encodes CASSPRLAGGSYEQYF.

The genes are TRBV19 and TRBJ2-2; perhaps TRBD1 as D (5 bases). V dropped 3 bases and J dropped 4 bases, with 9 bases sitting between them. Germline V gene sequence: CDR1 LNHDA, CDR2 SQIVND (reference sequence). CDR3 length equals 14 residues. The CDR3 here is CASSIRVGTGELFF. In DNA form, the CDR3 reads TGTGCCAGTAGTATCAGGGTCGGCACCGGGGAGCTGTTTTTT. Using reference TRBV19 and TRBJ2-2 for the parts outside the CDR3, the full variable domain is DGGITQSPKYLFRKEGQNVTLSCEQNLNHDAMYWYRQDPGQGLRLIYYSQIVNDFQKGDIAEGYSVSREKKESFPLTVTSAQKNPTAFYLCASSIRVGTGELFFGEGSRLTVL.

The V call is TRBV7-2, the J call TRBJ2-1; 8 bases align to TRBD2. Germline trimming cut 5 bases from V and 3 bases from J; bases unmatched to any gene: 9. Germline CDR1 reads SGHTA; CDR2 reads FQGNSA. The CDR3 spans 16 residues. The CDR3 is CASSRSGGSGYNEQFF. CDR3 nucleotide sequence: TGTGCCAGCAGCCGTTCGGGGGGGTCAGGCTACAATGAGCAGTTCTTC.